This TCR beta chain was captured in a study of cytotoxic CD8 clonotypes in ibrutinib-treated CLL. Across the whole study: Response sampling occurred after a median around eleven months of treatment (range 6 to 36). Whole-study results and caveats: Elevated clonality accompanied ibrutinib response, with a return toward baseline values at progression.

Depths of 1 in 200,000 to 1 in 1 million T cells were the sequencing target. Produced via immunoSEQ multiplex PCR; TCRdb's table is partial and in-frame only. Seen here are about 160,000 clones, under 85% observed once, and the top ten hold 4.6%. This CDR3 has 16 residues. J lost 0 bases, V lost 4 bases, and 5 bases had no gene match. Germline V lookup: CDR1 KGHSH, CDR2 LQKENI. About this clone itself: Its antigen is as yet unknown.

The sequence was collected from a human donor with chronic lymphocytic leukemia. This sequence joins TRBV18 and TRBJ2-2; TRBD1 aligns across 7 bases. Sequencing was performed on PBMCs, taken after 24 months of ibrutinib treatment. The CDR3 coding sequence is TGTGCCAGCTCACTAGGGGGCACCTCGAACACCGGGGAGCTGTTTTTT. It translates to CASSLGGTSNTGELFF.